This entry is about one TCR beta chain. The antigen this receptor binds is unknown. No base-level quality is on record; no much larger clone is a single base apart. This sample stems from a study of TIL therapy for anti-PD-1-resistant metastatic lung cancer (TCRdb year 2021). For the study in its entirety: Before any PD-1/PD-L1 blockade was given, tumors were harvested, nivolumab was then administered, and patients who progressed went on to receive lymphodepletion, an infusion of expanded TIL, and IL-2. A median non-synonymous tumor mutation burden of under 1.9 mutations per megabase was determined across the cohort by whole-exome sequencing. The cohort was composed predominantly of lung adenocarcinoma, with a few EGFR-mutant and two ALK-rearranged tumors included, and half of patients were identified as current or former smokers. Enrolled patients had a median age of around 51 years (range 38-75) and a median tumor PD-L1 proportion score of about 5.9%. T cell receptor beta sequencing of tumor and peripheral blood served to follow clonotypes across the tumor, the expanded TIL product, and serial blood samples. What the study reported, not specific to this receptor: The study protocol defined all tumor marker inferences as exploratory. The baseline peripheral repertoire was partially replaced by infused TIL clonotypes, which then decayed over months, and no apparent association between persistence and response was found. The cohort was highly selected, including more treatment-naive, never-smoker and oncogene-addicted patients than is typical, which limits generalizability.

Interpreted using the paper, the time point label stands for: pre-treatment sample, taken before nivolumab and TIL therapy. Adults with stage 4 NSCLC were enrolled from 2017 to early 2020 in a dual-center phase I trial. Samples were obtained from a single-arm, open-label phase I trial in which tumor-infiltrating lymphocyte therapy with nivolumab was evaluated in advanced non-small cell lung cancer. Blood mononuclear cells from EDTA tubes were isolated by Ficoll gradient, snap-frozen as pellets, and DNA was extracted with a Qiagen mini-prep kit. The immunoSEQ v3 hsTCRB kit was used to amplify TCR beta CDR3 regions from genomic DNA through bias-controlled multiplex PCR. TCR libraries were sequenced on an Illumina NextSeq 500 to approximately 2 million read pairs for survey level or roughly 5-6.5 million for deep level. Per the authors' processing: V, D and J genes were assigned, non-productive sequences were removed, and clonality was reported by immunoSEQ Analyzer software. Repertoires of infused TIL and blood were compared using productive Simpson clonality and the Morisita overlap index of productive TRB rearrangements. Absolute clonotype counts in blood were estimated as lymphocyte count times CD3+ fraction times the clone's productive frequency. The source is immuneACCESS, and TCRdb retained only in-frame sequences with V and J called. Part of the clones is not carried over; for the studies checked, unresolved V genes explain less than half of this, and the remainder is unexplained. V and J calls and clone size are those listed in that table; D and trimming were worked out from the DNA. Within this sample are under 15,000 clones, with over 70% of them counted one time only. Of the sample, about a tenth is held by the ten largest clones.

The CDR3 runs 15 residues from the cysteine to the phenylalanine. Only the CDR3 DNA is retained, 45 bases long and in frame from the first base. Trimming takes 1 base from V and 5 bases from J, and the germline ends sit 15 bases apart. CDR1 and CDR2, looked up from the germline V gene (reference sequence), are SEHNR and FQNEAQ. Material: blood, obtained at baseline. The receptor comes from a person between 25 and 80 years old with non-small cell lung cancer. Rearrangement joined TRBV7-9 to TRBJ2-7; TRBD1 is possibly the D segment (5 matching bases). CDR3 protein: CASSLGQGIGNEQYF. The DNA is TGTGCCAGCAGCTTAGGCCAGGGAATAGGGAACGAGCAGTACTTC.